The TCR beta chain described here comes from a study of lymphopenia after photon versus proton radiotherapy (dated by TCRdb to between 2018 and 2020). Turning to the overall study: The study compared the immunological effects of photon versus proton radiation therapy in patients with gastrointestinal tumors who developed high-grade lymphopenia. The cohort comprised 20 to 25 patients with gastrointestinal tumors who received either photon or proton therapy and then developed lymphopenia. The study was designed to characterize how the impact on the immune system differs between the two radiation modalities. Overall results and qualifications from the work: Among patients across the cohort who died, overall survival time showed an inverse correlation with a larger post-nadir drop in TCR diversity. Once the lymphocyte count had reached its nadir, the repertoires of photon-treated patients showed oligoclonal expansion, particularly of CD8+ Temra cells, and this expansion drove the decline in diversity. The authors looked at the survival association only in patients who died, and they framed better survival with proton therapy as a possibility rather than a demonstrated result. Proton-treated patients stayed relatively stable during treatment, while photon-treated patients lost naive T cells and TCR diversity and gained effector/memory populations.

V is trimmed back by 3 bases and J by 13 bases, and the junction contains 9 bases that no gene match accounts for. The CDR3 runs 13 residues from the cysteine to the phenylalanine. This entry keeps only the CDR3 DNA: 39 bases, framed from base 1. Per the germline V gene, SGHTS is the CDR1 and YDEGEE is the CDR2. Points on this clone: Its antigen is still unknown. The record has no base qualities; no much larger clone is one base away.

Library creation used the immunoSEQ multiplex PCR assay. Deep sequencing of rearranged TCR beta loci, alongside multiparametric flow cytometry, was used to profile T cell repertoires. In its TCRdb copy, this immuneACCESS table keeps in-frame sequences only and misses some clones. Where compared with another copy, unresolved V genes explain less than half of these, and the others have no known cause. The sample table holds roughly 58,000 clones, of which around 87% were seen once. 13% of the sample goes to the ten largest clones. In this chain, TRBV5-8 is recombined with TRBJ2-4; 8 bases in between match TRBD1. The material was peripheral blood, obtained from a patient treated with proton-based radiotherapy. The source of this sequence is a man aged 80 or over with esophageal cancer. The sequenced DNA is TGTGCCAGCAGCTGGGGGGACAGGCCCAGGCAGTACTTC. This codes for CASSWGDRPRQYF.